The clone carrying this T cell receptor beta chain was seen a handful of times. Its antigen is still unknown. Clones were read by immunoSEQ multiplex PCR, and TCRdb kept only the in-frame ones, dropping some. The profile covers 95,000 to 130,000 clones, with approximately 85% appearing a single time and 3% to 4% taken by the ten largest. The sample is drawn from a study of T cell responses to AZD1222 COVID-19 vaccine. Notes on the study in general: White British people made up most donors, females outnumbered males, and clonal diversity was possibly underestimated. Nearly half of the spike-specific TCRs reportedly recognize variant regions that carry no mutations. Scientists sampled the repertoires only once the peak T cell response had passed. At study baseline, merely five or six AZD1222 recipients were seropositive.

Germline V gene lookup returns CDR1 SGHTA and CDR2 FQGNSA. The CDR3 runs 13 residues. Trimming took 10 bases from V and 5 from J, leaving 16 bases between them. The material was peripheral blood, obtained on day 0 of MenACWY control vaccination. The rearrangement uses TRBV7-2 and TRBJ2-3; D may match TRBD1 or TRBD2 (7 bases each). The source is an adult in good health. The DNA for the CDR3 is TGTGCCACCTCCAGGGGGGGCGTAGATACGCAGTATTTT. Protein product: CATSRGGVDTQYF. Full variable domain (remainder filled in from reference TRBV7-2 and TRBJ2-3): GAGVSQSPSNKVTEKGKDVELRCDPISGHTALYWYRQSLGQGLEFLIYFQGNSAPDKSGLPSDRFSAERTGGSVSTLTIQRTQQEDSAVYLCATSRGGVDTQYFGPGTRLTVL.